The clone carrying this T cell receptor (beta chain) was seen repeatedly, ten times or more. What it binds is not known. Unique molecular identifiers were attached to individual cDNA molecules. TCRdb reprocessed the 5' RACE reads via MiXCR and lists one record per CDR3 protein. The sample lists about 36,000 distinct CDR3 sequences, approximately 9.1% occurring once. Germline V gives CDR1 LGHNA, CDR2 YSLEER. V shed 2 bases and J 6 bases; nucleotides not matched to a gene: 7. The CDR3 is 15 residues long. This sample is part of a study of early T cells in non-severe SARS-CoV-2 infection. Overall study context: From unsorted whole blood, bulk RNA was sequenced, and the chains remained unpaired. Study-wide results and limits: The matching step, a VDJdb search, favored anti-spike CD8 responses and missed private and CD4 specificities.

The sample consisted of whole blood. V gene TRBV4-3 combines with J gene TRBJ2-1, with 7 bases matching TRBD1. This clonotype was sampled from an adult who was a healthcare worker with PCR-confirmed SARS-CoV-2 infection or an uninfected control (not recorded which). The CDR3 sequence: CASSQTGTALNEQFF. The CDR3 coding sequence is TGCGCCAGCAGCCAAACCGGGACAGCCCTCAATGAGCAGTTCTTC.